The 14 T cell receptor beta chains presented below share a single source sample, sequenced in a study of T cell responses to AZD1222 COVID-19 vaccine. The method was immunoSEQ multiplex PCR; TCRdb's version includes in-frame clones alone and lacks a portion of them. The repertoire holds over 100,000 clones, with about 88% as singletons. The sample here was peripheral blood, taken on day 0 of AZD1222 vaccination. The receptors were sampled from an adult in good health.

The V and J genes are TRBV5-8 and TRBJ1-5; TRBD1 is a possible D gene (6 bases). This CDR3 is 16 amino acids long. With 3 bases removed from V and 5 bases from J, the gap between germline ends came to 18 bases. The germline V gene has CDR1 SGHTS and CDR2 YDEGEE. DNA of the CDR3: TGTGCCAGCAGCTGGCTCGACAGGAGACCAGATCAGCCCCAGCATTTT. Its translation is CASSWLDRRPDQPQHF.

V gene TRBV23-1 combines with J gene TRBJ2-5; TRBD1 agrees at 7 bases. TRBV23-1 is labeled an ORF, and its function is uncertain. Trimming removed 1 base from V and 3 bases from J; junction bases left unmatched: 8. The CDR3 is made up of 16 amino acids. Here the CDR3 reads CASSQWGQGVKETQYF. The CDR3 DNA reads as TGCGCCAGCAGTCAATGGGGGCAGGGGGTCAAAGAGACCCAGTACTTC.

The rearrangement uses TRBV5-8 and TRBJ2-7; D tentatively fits TRBD1 or TRBD2 (5 bases each). Deletions cut 0 bases from V and 7 bases from J, with 11 bases between. The CDR3 covers 13 residues. Germline loops: CDR1 SGHTS, CDR2 YDEGEE. The CDR3 spells CASSLAGQLEQYV. CDR3 coding DNA: TGTGCCAGCAGCTTGGCGGGGCAGCTAGAGCAGTACGTC.

This chain joins TRBV1 and TRBJ2-5; the listed D gene, TRBD2, was not tested against the DNA. TRBV1 is a documented pseudogene. The CDR3 contains 13 residues. Here the CDR3 reads CTSSALAWETQYF. CDR3 DNA sequence: TGCACCAGCAGCGCACTAGCTTGGGAGACCCAGTACTTC.

The chain links TRBV7-2 to TRBJ2-5, with 11 bases fitting TRBD2. CDR3 length equals 14 residues. The germline V gene has CDR1 SGHTA and CDR2 FQGNSA. V was clipped by 6 bases and J by 5 bases; unmatched bases: 5. CDR3 nucleotides: TGTGCCAGCAGGGCCCCTAGCGGGGGGGAGACCCAGTACTTC. This translates into CASRAPSGGETQYF.

The chain combines TRBV2 with TRBJ2-5; D not resolved. Between the trimmed V and J ends, which lost 6 bases and 4 bases, there was a span of 6 bases. Germline CDR1 reads SNHLY; CDR2 reads FYNNEI. This CDR3 comprises 11 residues. The CDR3 here is CASRSVETQYF. DNA for the CDR3: TGTGCCAGCAGAAGCGTAGAGACCCAGTACTTC.

The V gene is TRBV3-1 (or the pseudogene TRBV3-2), the J gene TRBJ2-2, with TRBD2 identical over 15 bases. Looked up from germline, CDR1 is LGHDT and CDR2 is YNNKEL (reference sequence). The CDR3 loop spans 17 amino acids. J lost 3 bases, V lost 4 bases, and 3 bases had no gene match. CDR3 coding DNA: TGTGCCAGCAGCCGGACTAGCGGGGGGGTACACACCGGGGAGCTGTTTTTT. This encodes CASSRTSGGVHTGELFF.

The chain joins TRBV5-1 to TRBJ2-1; D ambiguous. This CDR3 region has 15 residues. Trimming left V 2 bases short and J 0 bases short, with 9 bases between. The V gene's germline CDR1 is SGHRS and CDR2 YFSETQ. The CDR3 bases are TGCGCCAGCAGCTTAATTACCGACTCCTACAATGAGCAGTTCTTC. Protein sequence: CASSLITDSYNEQFF.

The chain links TRBV30 to TRBJ2-2, with a tentative D call TRBD1 (6 bases). With 0 bases removed from V and 5 bases from J, the gap between germline ends came to 13 bases. The germline V gene has CDR1 GTSNPN and CDR2 SVGIG (reference sequence). The CDR3 runs to 15 residues. CDR3 in DNA: TGTGCCTGGAGTGTCTGGGGGCGCGGGACCGGGGAGCTGTTTTTT. This gives the protein CAWSVWGRGTGELFF.

The V gene is TRBV6-4, the J gene TRBJ2-1, with 9 bases aligning to TRBD2. V dropped 5 bases and J dropped 7; count of bases not matched to a gene: 9. This CDR3 spans 15 amino acids. Germline CDR1 MRHNA, CDR2 SNTAGT. CDR3 nucleotide sequence: TGTGCCAGCAGTAAACGGACTAGCGCTTCGAATGAGCAGTTCTTC. It yields the protein CASSKRTSASNEQFF.

The V call is TRBV5-1, the J call TRBJ2-7; 7 bases match TRBD1. The germline V gene encodes CDR1 SGHRS and CDR2 YFSETQ. V trimming: 2 bases; J trimming: 2 bases; junction bases outside the gene matches: 10. This CDR3 has 16 amino acids. Written as DNA, the CDR3 is TGCGCCAGCAGCTTTCTAGGGACAGTCGAAACCTACGAGCAGTACTTC. This gives the protein CASSFLGTVETYEQYF.

The V and J genes are TRBV6-5 and TRBJ1-2; D is unclear. The CDR3 extends over 15 amino acids. Trimming cost V 4 bases and J 6 bases, with 18 bases left between them. The germline gives CDR1 MNHEY, CDR2 SVGAGI. The CDR3 region is CASSSPAQAHDGYTF. The CDR3 coding sequence is TGTGCCAGCAGTTCCCCAGCGCAGGCCCATGATGGCTACACCTTC.

This CDR3 is CATSDPTGEHEKLFF. The CDR3 coding sequence is TGTGCCACCAGTGATCCGACAGGGGAACATGAAAAACTGTTTTTT. The chain uses TRBV24-1 and TRBJ1-4; 8 bases map to TRBD1. The junction had 5 bases not matched to a gene; V was cut back by 3 bases and J by 6 bases. The CDR3 is made up of 15 amino acids. Germline CDR1 KGHDR, CDR2 SFDVKD.

This chain links TRBV3-1 (or the pseudogene TRBV3-2) with TRBJ1-4; no definite D call. CDR1 LGHDT and CDR2 YNNKEL come from the germline V gene (reference sequence). CDR3 length: 14 amino acids. V lost 4 bases and J lost 8, with 14 bases in between. The CDR3 region has the DNA TGTGCCAGCAGCCGCCGGATTAGCGACGAAAAACTGTTTTTT. It translates to CASSRRISDEKLFF.